The 32 T cell receptor beta chains in this list originate from one sample, sequenced in a study of cytomegalovirus exposure and HLA in healthy donors. 13 Jbeta primers and 60 Vbeta primers were used for the PCR. Using immunoSEQ multiplex PCR, the repertoire was profiled, and TCRdb retains in-frame clones only, with some absent. The sample shows some 180,000 clones, approximately 80% of them seen only once. The specimen sequenced was PBMCs. These receptors were collected from a woman aged 18 to 35 in good health and CMV-seronegative.

J is TRBJ1-2 and V is TRBV6-1; weak D call: TRBD1 (5 bases). The V gene's germline CDR1 is MNHNS and CDR2 SASEGT. The CDR3 sequence is 15 residues long. The V and J ends lost 1 base and 4 bases respectively, with 13 bases between them. The CDR3 loop reads CASSEVGRVSYGYTF. The CDR3 DNA reads as TGTGCCAGCAGTGAAGTTGGCAGGGTGAGCTATGGCTACACCTTC.

V is TRBV5-4 and J is TRBJ1-2; TRBD1 matches 11 bases. CDR3 length: 14 amino acids. Germline loops: CDR1 SGHNT, CDR2 YYREEE (reference sequence). Trimming removed 6 bases from V and 5 bases from J; junction bases left unmatched: 6. CDR3 nucleotides: TGTGCCAGCAACCTAGGACAGGGGGCGTATGGCTACACCTTC. Its protein product is CASNLGQGAYGYTF.

The chain combines TRBV27 with TRBJ2-3; TRBD2 agrees at 12 bases. Per germline, CDR1 MNHEY and CDR2 SMNVEV (reference sequence). The junction had 7 bases not matched to a gene; V was cut back by 6 bases and J by 6 bases. The CDR3 length is 15 residues. CDR3 coding DNA: TGTGCCAGCAGCCGACTAGCGGGAGTCCCCGATACGCAGTATTTT. Amino acids: CASSRLAGVPDTQYF.

This sequence joins TRBV4-2 and TRBJ2-2; TRBD2 aligns across 7 bases. Germline lookup yields CDR1 LGHNA and CDR2 YNFKEQ. The trim removed 1 base at V and 5 bases at J, leaving 7 bases unmatched. The CDR3 is 16 residues long. CDR3 nucleotides: TGTGCCAGCAGCCAAGCGGCGGGAGCGGGAACCGGGGAGCTGTTTTTT. It is translated as CASSQAAGAGTGELFF.

The chain links TRBV9 to TRBJ2-5, with a tentative D call TRBD1 (5 bases). The J call may be incorrect, as the DNA end agrees better with TRBJ2-7. The CDR3 is 15 amino acids. Looked up from germline, CDR1 is SGDLS and CDR2 is YYNGEE. CDR3 sequence: CASSVGSQGDYEQYF. The CDR3, as DNA: TGTGCCAGCAGCGTAGGTTCCCAGGGCGATTACGAGCAGTACTTC.

The CDR3 loop is CASSQEGQASYEQYV. The CDR3 DNA follows: TGCGCCAGCAGCCAGGAGGGACAGGCCTCCTACGAGCAGTACGTC. V and J are TRBV4-3 and TRBJ2-7; 8 positions match TRBD1. V lost 3 bases, J lost 0 bases, and 4 bases stayed unmatched. CDR1 and CDR2 (germline): LGHNA, YSLEER. This CDR3 contains 15 residues.

The chain carries TRBV30 and TRBJ2-5, with D unclear. Trimming pared 5 bases from V and 1 base from J, leaving 14 bases between. This CDR3 has 14 amino acids. CDR1 and CDR2 (germline): GTSNPN, SVGIG (reference sequence). The CDR3 sequence: CAWGPVGGQETQYF. In DNA, the CDR3 is TGTGCCTGGGGCCCTGTCGGCGGCCAAGAGACCCAGTACTTC. Combining the CDR3 with reference TRBV30 and TRBJ2-5 gives the whole variable domain SQTIHQWPATLVQPVGSPLSLECTVEGTSNPNLYWYRQAAGRGLQLLFYSVGIGQISSEVPQNLSASRPQDRQFILSSKKLLLSDSGFYLCAWGPVGGQETQYFGPGTRLLVL.

The chain links TRBV7-2 to TRBJ2-3, with 7 bases that match TRBD2. Trimming cost V 0 bases and J 4 bases; bases outside gene matches: 10. The CDR3 extends over 17 amino acids. The germline CDR1 and CDR2 sequences are SGHTA and FQGNSA. CDR3 in DNA: TGTGCCAGCAGCTTAGCCCCTACCCACACTAGCGCAGATACGCAGTATTTT. This translates into CASSLAPTHTSADTQYF. The complete variable domain, with remaining parts taken from reference TRBV7-2 and TRBJ2-3, reads GAGVSQSPSNKVTEKGKDVELRCDPISGHTALYWYRQSLGQGLEFLIYFQGNSAPDKSGLPSDRFSAERTGGSVSTLTIQRTQQEDSAVYLCASSLAPTHTSADTQYFGPGTRLTVL.

This clone was observed a single time. This chain links TRBV5-4 with TRBJ1-2; D remains unclear. The V gene's germline CDR1 is SGHNT and CDR2 YYREEE (reference sequence). V gave up 4 bases and J gave up 4 bases, with 8 bases separating them. This CDR3 is 12 amino acids long. CDR3 sequence reads: CASSLEVYGYTF. In DNA form, the CDR3 reads TGTGCCAGCAGCCTCGAGGTCTATGGCTACACCTTC.

This chain links TRBV18 with TRBJ2-5; 8 bases align to TRBD1. Near its end, the DNA agrees better with TRBJ2-7, so the J call may be wrong. The CDR3 totals 15 residues. CDR1 KGHSH and CDR2 LQKENI come from the germline V gene. The CDR3 here is CASSPADRASYEQYF. In DNA form, the CDR3 reads TGTGCCAGCTCACCTGCGGACAGGGCGAGCTACGAGCAGTACTTC.

The CDR3, as DNA: TGTGCCAGCAGCGGCCGACAGGGGTGGGGAAACACCATATATTTT. This translates into CASSGRQGWGNTIYF. V usage is TRBV5-6 and J usage is TRBJ1-3, with 8 nucleotides matching TRBD1. CDR3 size: 15 residues. V shed 4 bases, J shed 4 bases, and the junction held 7 bases outside the gene matches. In germline, CDR1 is SGHDT, CDR2 YYEEEE.

The CDR3 region has the DNA TGCGCCAGCAGCCAAACGGCAGGCCTACGGAATGGCTACACCTTC. This codes for CASSQTAGLRNGYTF. The chain couples TRBV4-1 to TRBJ1-2; D unclear. CDR3 size: 15 residues. V lost 2 bases and J 6 bases, leaving 16 bases between the germline ends. Per germline, CDR1 MGHRA and CDR2 YSYEKL.

The rearrangement links TRBV11-2 to TRBJ2-7, with D perhaps matching TRBD1 (5 bases). V was clipped by 0 bases and J by 4 bases, with 7 bases between them. This CDR3 has 13 residues. Germline lookup yields CDR1 SGHAT and CDR2 FQNNGV. CDR3 sequence: CASSLDDSYEQYV. CDR3 in DNA: TGTGCCAGCAGCTTAGATGACAGTTACGAGCAGTACGTC.

This sequence joins TRBV7-9 and TRBJ1-1; 8 bases fit TRBD1. V lost 6 bases and J lost 7; bases outside the gene matches: 7. The CDR3 loop spans 13 amino acids. Germline lookup yields CDR1 SEHNR and CDR2 FQNEAQ (reference sequence). The chain's CDR3 is CASRSTGEGEAFF. CDR3 DNA sequence: TGTGCCAGCAGATCGACAGGGGAGGGTGAAGCTTTCTTT.

The chain combines TRBV21-1 with TRBJ2-4; TRBD2 was called by the table and not checked on the DNA. TRBV21-1 is a pseudogene. The CDR3 covers 12 residues. The CDR3 region has the DNA TGTGCGGCTTTTCCGGGCGGGATTCTAGAGTACTTC. It yields the protein CAAFPGGILEYF.

The chain joins TRBV7-6 to TRBJ1-6, with 7 bases matching TRBD1. This CDR3 is built from 16 residues. The germline CDR1 and CDR2 sequences are SGHVS and FNYEAQ. The junction had 8 bases not matched to a gene; V was cut back by 5 bases and J by 4 bases. CDR3 DNA sequence: TGTGCCAGCAGCCCAGAGACGGGACAGTATAATTCACCCCTCCACTTT. It encodes CASSPETGQYNSPLHF.

The chain combines TRBV28 with TRBJ2-1, with 15 bases identical to TRBD2. In germline, CDR1 is MDHEN, CDR2 SYDVKM. CDR3 size: 17 residues. V lost 4 bases and J lost 8; bases outside the gene matches: 9. The CDR3 DNA follows: TGTGCCAGCAGTTCCCCGGGACTAGCGGGAGGTAGCTATGAGCAGTTCTTC. Translation gives CASSSPGLAGGSYEQFF. Combining the CDR3 with reference TRBV28 and TRBJ2-1 gives the whole variable domain DVKVTQSSRYLVKRTGEKVFLECVQDMDHENMFWYRQDPGLGLRLIYFSYDVKMKEKGDIPEGYSVSREKKERFSLILESASTNQTSMYLCASSSPGLAGGSYEQFFGPGTRLTVL.

The chain uses TRBV5-1 and TRBJ2-3, with D possibly TRBD1 on 5 matching bases. The CDR3 has 14 residues. The germline V gene encodes CDR1 SGHRS and CDR2 YFSETQ. Trimming took 1 base from V and 3 from J, leaving 9 bases between them. The CDR3 region has the DNA TGCGCCAGCAGCTTGAGTCAGGGAACAGATACGCAGTATTTT. It codes for CASSLSQGTDTQYF.

The V gene is TRBV19, the J gene TRBJ1-5; D is undetermined. This CDR3 comprises 14 residues. Trimming stripped 3 bases from V and 2 bases from J, with 8 bases between. Germline assignment: CDR1 LNHDA and CDR2 SQIVND (reference sequence). CDR3 sequence reads: CASSISVGNQPQHF. The CDR3 DNA reads as TGTGCCAGTAGTATTTCAGTGGGCAATCAGCCCCAGCATTTT.

This rearrangement joins TRBV2 to TRBJ2-5; no definite D call. This CDR3 comprises 14 residues. Germline V gives CDR1 SNHLY, CDR2 FYNNEI. Trimming shortened V by 7 bases and J by 1 base, and 13 bases separated the two germline ends. In nucleotides, the CDR3 is TGTGCCAGCACTCGCGGTACTATCCAAGAGACCCAGTACTTC. This translates into CASTRGTIQETQYF.

The chain joins TRBV14 to TRBJ2-1, with no clear D. With 4 bases removed from V and 4 bases from J, the gap between germline ends came to 11 bases. This CDR3 is 14 amino acids long. CDR1 is SGHDN, CDR2 FVKESK, per germline. CDR3: CASSPLDEYNEQFF. CDR3 bases: TGTGCCAGCAGCCCCTTAGATGAGTACAATGAGCAGTTCTTC.

This clone was seen only a few times. The J gene is TRBJ2-2, the V gene TRBV7-2, with 8 bases fitting TRBD1. Per germline, CDR1 SGHTA and CDR2 FQGNSA. This CDR3 region has 15 residues. The V and J ends lost 5 bases and 4 bases, in that order; junction bases with no gene match: 6. CDR3 residues: CASSPQGAITGELFF. In DNA, the CDR3 is TGTGCCAGCAGCCCTCAGGGGGCAATCACCGGGGAGCTGTTTTTT.

V gene TRBV5-4 combines with J gene TRBJ2-7; TRBD2 aligns across 10 bases. The V segment lost 4 bases and the J segment 6 bases; nucleotides outside the gene matches: 7. Looked up from germline, CDR1 is SGHNT and CDR2 is YYREEE (reference sequence). The CDR3 extends over 14 amino acids. CDR3 nucleotides: TGTGCCAGCAGCGTCGGAGCGGGAGGGCGCGAGCAGTACGTC. Translation: CASSVGAGGREQYV.

As regards this clone: Germline is not matched at one junction end, which may reflect a read error. The chain employs TRBV7-9 and TRBJ2-7, with 8 nucleotides matching TRBD1. The CDR3 is 15 amino acids. The germline V gene encodes CDR1 SEHNR and CDR2 FQNEAQ (reference sequence). CDR3 sequence: CSSSLGGQGPYEQYF. The CDR3 nucleotides are TGTTCCAGCAGCTTAGGTGGACAGGGCCCCTACGAGCAGTACTTC.

The chain combines TRBV27 with TRBJ2-1; weak D call: TRBD2 (5 bases). Trimming removed 7 bases from V and 2 bases from J, with 18 bases in between. CDR3 size: 16 residues. Germline V CDR1 and CDR2: MNHEY, SMNVEV (reference sequence). The CDR3 DNA sequence: TGTGCCAGCAACCTAAGGACTTCCGTGGCCTACAATGAGCAGTTCTTC. Amino acid sequence: CASNLRTSVAYNEQFF.

The chain is built from TRBV28 and TRBJ2-1, with 11 positions matching TRBD2. This CDR3 has 16 residues. The germline gives CDR1 MDHEN, CDR2 SYDVKM. V trimming: 6 bases; J trimming: 2 bases; junction bases outside the gene matches: 6. CDR3 sequence (DNA): TGTGCCAGCAGGGAAACGACTAGCGGGACCTACAATGAGCAGTTCTTC. Translated: CASRETTSGTYNEQFF.

The chain uses TRBV7-2 and TRBJ2-5; weak D call: TRBD2 (6 bases). This CDR3 region has 15 residues. CDR1 and CDR2 from the germline V gene are SGHTA and FQGNSA. V was clipped by 2 bases and J by 0 bases, with 10 bases between them. DNA for the CDR3: TGTGCCAGCAGCTTAATGGGACTCTACCAAGAGACCCAGTACTTC. Translating gives CASSLMGLYQETQYF.

The rearrangement uses TRBV6-5 and TRBJ2-5; 9 nucleotides line up with TRBD1. This CDR3 has 15 amino acids. V was pared by 0 bases and J by 5 bases, with 4 bases of the junction left unmatched. Germline V CDR1 and CDR2: MNHEY, SVGAGI. DNA of the CDR3: TGTGCCAGCAGTTACTCGGACAGGGGAACGGAGACCCAGTACTTC. Translating it yields CASSYSDRGTETQYF.

The chain couples TRBV9 to TRBJ2-5, with 8 bases fitting TRBD1. The germline gives CDR1 SGDLS, CDR2 YYNGEE. This CDR3 comprises 15 residues. Losses at the gene ends were 4 bases for V and 3 bases for J; bases not matched to a gene: 8. The CDR3 DNA is TGTGCCAGCAGCTTCCAACCGGACAGGGAAGAGACCCAGTACTTC. Translating gives CASSFQPDREETQYF.

The chain combines TRBV5-1 with TRBJ1-4, with a weak D call TRBD1 (5 bases). This CDR3 is built from 16 residues. Trimming cost V 3 bases and J 4 bases, with 16 bases left between them. Germline lookup yields CDR1 SGHRS and CDR2 YFSETQ. The CDR3 region has the DNA TGCGCCAGCAGCTGGGGCCGTCGTTCCCTTAATGAAAAACTGTTTTTT. It codes for CASSWGRRSLNEKLFF.

V usage is TRBV11-2 and J usage is TRBJ1-2; 7 nucleotides match TRBD1. In germline, CDR1 is SGHAT, CDR2 FQNNGV. V shed 5 bases, J shed 12 bases, and the junction held 15 bases outside the gene matches. CDR3 length: 14 amino acids. The CDR3 nucleotides read TGTGCCAGCAGCCCACACTCCCGGGACAGAGATCACACCTTC. The encoded protein is CASSPHSRDRDHTF.

This chain uses TRBV28 with TRBJ1-5; 7 positions match TRBD1. V was clipped by 5 bases and J by 0 bases; unmatched bases: 7. CDR3 size: 16 residues. Germline V gene data show CDR1 as MDHEN and CDR2 as SYDVKM. The CDR3 reads CASSPAGTASNQPQHF. The CDR3 DNA reads as TGTGCCAGCAGTCCAGCAGGGACAGCTAGCAATCAGCCCCAGCATTTT.